The rows below give T cell receptor beta chains drawn from one sample of a study of blood T cells in healthy people across ages. Using its own MiXCR run on the 5' RACE reads, TCRdb lists one record per CDR3 protein. The table has roughly 1,800,000 distinct CDR3 sequences, about 50% seen once. Sequencing was carried out using blood. The origin of the receptors is a woman aged 40-49 years in good health. CDR3s include the opening cysteine and the closing phenylalanine or tryptophan. The D gene is left open where the match is weak. Clone size, where shown, is once, few, many, or a class for clones that have expanded.

v_call: TRBV6-1; j_call: TRBJ1-6; clone_size: NA; d_call: NA; cdr3_aa: CASSGRDLLSSNSPLHF; cdr3_nt: TGTGCCAGCAGTGGAAGGGACTTACTTTCGTCCAATTCACCCCTCCACTTT
v_call: TRBV28; j_call: TRBJ1-6; clone_size: NA; d_call: NA; cdr3_aa: CASSLSTGPNSPLHF; cdr3_nt: TGTGCCAGCAGTTTATCGACAGGACCGAATTCACCCCTCCACTTT
v_call: TRBV28; j_call: TRBJ2-4; clone_size: few; d_call: TRBD1; cdr3_aa: CASRSQGARAKNIQYF; cdr3_nt: TGTGCCAGCAGGTCTCAGGGGGCTCGGGCCAAAAACATTCAGTACTTC
v_call: TRBV6-2/TRBV6-3; j_call: TRBJ2-7; clone_size: NA; d_call: TRBD1; cdr3_aa: CASSYPRDSSYEQYF; cdr3_nt: TGTGCCAGCAGTTACCCACGGGACAGCTCCTACGAGCAGTACTTC
v_call: TRBV5-6; j_call: TRBJ2-1; clone_size: once; d_call: NA; cdr3_aa: CASMAGVENEQFF; cdr3_nt: TGTGCCAGCATGGCTGGGGTGGAGAATGAGCAGTTCTTC
v_call: TRBV6-5; j_call: TRBJ1-2; clone_size: NA; d_call: NA; cdr3_aa: CASSQGHGYGYTF; cdr3_nt: TGTGCCAGCAGTCAGGGGCATGGCTATGGCTACACCTTC
v_call: TRBV7-3; j_call: TRBJ2-1; clone_size: NA; d_call: TRBD2; cdr3_aa: CASRLTGGPSNEQFF; cdr3_nt: TGTGCCAGCAGATTAACGGGGGGGCCCTCCAATGAGCAGTTCTTC
v_call: TRBV2; j_call: TRBJ2-5; clone_size: NA; d_call: NA; cdr3_aa: CASSVQVIQETQYF; cdr3_nt: TGTGCCAGCAGTGTACAGGTTATCCAAGAGACCCAGTACTTC
v_call: TRBV6-5; j_call: TRBJ2-3; clone_size: NA; d_call: NA; cdr3_aa: CASSYLGAWGDTQYF; cdr3_nt: TGTGCCAGCAGTTACCTCGGGGCCTGGGGAGATACGCAGTATTTT
v_call: TRBV10-3; j_call: TRBJ1-1; clone_size: NA; d_call: NA; cdr3_aa: CAISDNTEAFF; cdr3_nt: TGTGCCATCAGTGATAACACTGAAGCTTTCTTT
v_call: TRBV29-1; j_call: TRBJ2-7; clone_size: NA; d_call: NA; cdr3_aa: CSAQRDPYEQYF; cdr3_nt: TGCAGCGCACAGAGGGATCCCTACGAGCAGTACTTC
v_call: TRBV2; j_call: TRBJ2-3; clone_size: NA; d_call: NA; cdr3_aa: CASNPPGKLGTDTQYF; cdr3_nt: TGTGCCAGTAACCCTCCCGGGAAATTGGGCACAGATACGCAGTATTTT
v_call: TRBV6-1; j_call: TRBJ1-2; clone_size: NA; d_call: NA; cdr3_aa: CAVDYRDNYGYTF; cdr3_nt: TGTGCGGTCGACTACAGGGATAACTATGGCTACACCTTC
v_call: TRBV28; j_call: TRBJ2-6; clone_size: once; d_call: NA; cdr3_aa: CASSSPRGTGANVLTF; cdr3_nt: TGTGCCAGCAGTTCACCCCGGGGGACCGGGGCCAACGTCCTGACTTTC
v_call: TRBV9; j_call: TRBJ1-1; clone_size: NA; d_call: NA; cdr3_aa: CASSVAMDSEAFF; cdr3_nt: TGTGCCAGCAGCGTAGCTATGGACAGCGAAGCTTTCTTT
v_call: TRBV20-1; j_call: TRBJ2-3; clone_size: NA; d_call: NA; cdr3_aa: CSASHRAATDTQYF; cdr3_nt: TGCAGTGCTTCTCACAGGGCAGCCACAGATACGCAGTATTTT
v_call: TRBV27; j_call: TRBJ2-5; clone_size: NA; d_call: NA; cdr3_aa: CASSLLVRETQYF; cdr3_nt: TGTGCCAGCAGTTTATTGGTGCGGGAGACCCAGTACTTC
v_call: TRBV20-1; j_call: TRBJ1-2; clone_size: once; d_call: TRBD1; cdr3_aa: CSAREPGGNPGYTF; cdr3_nt: TGCAGTGCTAGAGAGCCAGGGGGCAATCCTGGCTACACCTTC
v_call: TRBV6-5; j_call: TRBJ2-5; clone_size: NA; d_call: NA; cdr3_aa: CASSLRALLAETQYF; cdr3_nt: TGTGCCAGCAGCCTCCGGGCCCTCCTCGCGGAGACCCAGTACTTC
v_call: TRBV7-2; j_call: TRBJ2-6; clone_size: NA; d_call: TRBD1; cdr3_aa: CASSSGQGANVLTF; cdr3_nt: TGTGCCAGCAGTTCGGGACAGGGGGCCAACGTCCTGACTTTC
v_call: TRBV4-2; j_call: TRBJ1-2; clone_size: NA; d_call: TRBD1; cdr3_aa: CASSHGQGTYGYTF; cdr3_nt: TGTGCCAGCAGCCACGGACAGGGTACCTATGGCTACACCTTC
v_call: TRBV7-2; j_call: TRBJ2-7; clone_size: few; d_call: NA; cdr3_aa: CASSLKAGVIYEQYF; cdr3_nt: TGTGCCAGCAGCTTAAAGGCTGGGGTGATCTACGAGCAGTACTTC
v_call: TRBV6-6; j_call: TRBJ2-7; clone_size: few; d_call: NA; cdr3_aa: CATLRAGTPSYEQYF; cdr3_nt: TGTGCCACTCTCCGGGCGGGGACACCCTCCTACGAGCAGTACTTC
v_call: TRBV12-3/TRBV12-4; j_call: TRBJ2-1; clone_size: NA; d_call: TRBD1; cdr3_aa: CASRNRDRGPNEQFF; cdr3_nt: TGTGCCAGCAGAAACCGGGACAGGGGCCCCAATGAGCAGTTCTTC
v_call: TRBV10-3; j_call: TRBJ1-4; clone_size: NA; d_call: TRBD1; cdr3_aa: CAISSTGEEEKLFF; cdr3_nt: TGTGCCATCAGTAGTACAGGGGAAGAGGAAAAACTGTTTTTT
v_call: TRBV6-6; j_call: TRBJ1-2; clone_size: NA; d_call: NA; cdr3_aa: CASVGSGGGGYTF; cdr3_nt: TGTGCCAGCGTCGGGTCCGGGGGAGGTGGCTACACCTTC
v_call: TRBV20-1; j_call: TRBJ2-1; clone_size: NA; d_call: NA; cdr3_aa: CSARFDFFGDSYNEQFF; cdr3_nt: TGCAGTGCTAGATTTGATTTTTTCGGGGATTCCTACAATGAGCAGTTCTTC
v_call: TRBV7-8; j_call: TRBJ2-1; clone_size: NA; d_call: TRBD2; cdr3_aa: CASSAPASGVSNEQFF; cdr3_nt: TGTGCCAGCAGCGCCCCAGCTAGCGGGGTTTCGAATGAGCAGTTCTTC
v_call: TRBV5-1; j_call: TRBJ2-3; clone_size: NA; d_call: TRBD2; cdr3_aa: CASRDSGLAGDTQYF; cdr3_nt: TGCGCCAGCAGAGACTCCGGACTAGCAGGGGATACGCAGTATTTT
v_call: TRBV27; j_call: TRBJ2-7; clone_size: NA; d_call: TRBD1; cdr3_aa: CASKDRDRSYEQYF; cdr3_nt: TGTGCCAGCAAAGACCGGGACAGGTCCTACGAGCAGTACTTC
v_call: TRBV27; j_call: TRBJ2-6; clone_size: NA; d_call: NA; cdr3_aa: CASSGVSSGANVLTF; cdr3_nt: TGTGCCAGCAGCGGGGTCTCCTCTGGGGCCAACGTCCTGACTTTC
v_call: TRBV6-5; j_call: TRBJ2-7; clone_size: NA; d_call: TRBD1; cdr3_aa: CASSEQGATYNEQYF; cdr3_nt: TGTGCCAGCAGTGAACAGGGGGCCACCTACAATGAGCAGTACTTC
v_call: TRBV15; j_call: TRBJ2-7; clone_size: once; d_call: NA; cdr3_aa: CATSMGESYEQYF; cdr3_nt: TGTGCCACCAGCATGGGGGAGTCCTACGAGCAGTACTTC
v_call: TRBV7-9; j_call: TRBJ2-5; clone_size: NA; d_call: TRBD1; cdr3_aa: CASGYEQGEPQYF; cdr3_nt: TGTGCCAGCGGCTACGAACAGGGGGAGCCCCAGTACTTC
v_call: TRBV20-1; j_call: TRBJ2-4; clone_size: NA; d_call: NA; cdr3_aa: CSGQEGGDIQYF; cdr3_nt: TGCAGTGGTCAGGAGGGAGGAGACATTCAGTACTTC
v_call: TRBV7-2; j_call: TRBJ2-1; clone_size: few; d_call: TRBD1; cdr3_aa: CASSLPDRGISYNEQFF; cdr3_nt: TGTGCCAGCAGCTTACCGGACAGGGGGATCTCCTACAATGAGCAGTTCTTC
v_call: TRBV29-1; j_call: TRBJ2-7; clone_size: NA; d_call: NA; cdr3_aa: CSVEDPVQAYEQYF; cdr3_nt: TGCAGCGTTGAAGATCCGGTCCAGGCCTACGAGCAGTACTTC
v_call: TRBV6-5; j_call: TRBJ2-3; clone_size: NA; d_call: TRBD1; cdr3_aa: CASSAPGQGAGHGYF; cdr3_nt: TGTGCCAGCAGCGCTCCGGGACAGGGGGCAGGTCATGGGTATTTT
v_call: TRBV6-2/TRBV6-3; j_call: TRBJ2-5; clone_size: NA; d_call: NA; cdr3_aa: CAAGPRATQYF; cdr3_nt: TGTGCCGCAGGACCGCGGGCGACCCAGTACTTC
v_call: TRBV20-1; j_call: TRBJ1-4; clone_size: NA; d_call: TRBD1; cdr3_aa: CSANRGEKLFF; cdr3_nt: TGCAGTGCCAACAGGGGTGAAAAACTGTTTTTT
v_call: TRBV29-1; j_call: TRBJ2-7; clone_size: NA; d_call: NA; cdr3_aa: CSVVAEVAYEQYF; cdr3_nt: TGCAGCGTTGTAGCGGAGGTAGCCTACGAGCAGTACTTC
v_call: TRBV4-3; j_call: TRBJ2-5; clone_size: NA; d_call: TRBD1; cdr3_aa: CASSEGQGKQYF; cdr3_nt: TGCGCCAGCAGTGAAGGACAGGGGAAGCAGTACTTC
v_call: TRBV10-3; j_call: TRBJ2-5; clone_size: NA; d_call: TRBD2; cdr3_aa: CATGVAGGPQETQYF; cdr3_nt: TGTGCCACCGGAGTAGCGGGGGGCCCCCAAGAGACCCAGTACTTC
v_call: TRBV28; j_call: TRBJ2-5; clone_size: NA; d_call: TRBD2; cdr3_aa: CASSSKWTSSEVTQYF; cdr3_nt: TGTGCCAGCAGTTCCAAATGGACTAGCTCAGAAGTGACCCAGTACTTC
v_call: TRBV24-1; j_call: TRBJ2-1; clone_size: NA; d_call: NA; cdr3_aa: CATSDITPGTPYNEQFF; cdr3_nt: TGTGCCACCAGTGATATTACCCCCGGGACACCTTACAATGAGCAGTTCTTC
v_call: TRBV20-1; j_call: TRBJ2-6; clone_size: few; d_call: TRBD2; cdr3_aa: CSLRAGLLAGANVLTF; cdr3_nt: TGCAGTCTAAGGGCGGGACTACTGGCAGGGGCCAACGTCCTGACTTTC
v_call: TRBV20-1; j_call: TRBJ1-1; clone_size: NA; d_call: NA; cdr3_aa: CSARDLTAWNTEAFF; cdr3_nt: TGCAGTGCTAGAGACCTGACGGCGTGGAACACTGAAGCTTTCTTT
v_call: TRBV5-1; j_call: TRBJ2-1; clone_size: NA; d_call: NA; cdr3_aa: CASSLSRISSYEQFF; cdr3_nt: TGCGCCAGCAGCTTGAGCAGGATTAGCTCCTACGAGCAGTTCTTC
v_call: TRBV7-2; j_call: TRBJ2-5; clone_size: many; d_call: TRBD2; cdr3_aa: CASSLRLAGTQETQYF; cdr3_nt: TGTGCCAGCAGCCTCCGACTAGCGGGTACCCAAGAGACCCAGTACTTC
v_call: TRBV10-3; j_call: TRBJ2-5; clone_size: NA; d_call: TRBD2; cdr3_aa: CATSGTSDKYQETQYF; cdr3_nt: TGTGCCACCTCCGGGACTAGCGACAAGTACCAAGAGACCCAGTACTTC